This T cell receptor beta chain was profiled in a study of cytomegalovirus exposure and HLA in healthy donors. Study-level results: Later, TCR association rates were found to vary by HLA locus, highest for DRB1 and lowest for HLA-C.

This clone was counted only a few times. Its antigen is currently unknown. One junction end does not reproduce the germline sequence, and a read error may be involved. The study ran its PCR with 60 Vbeta and 13 Jbeta primers. Clones were read by immunoSEQ multiplex PCR, and TCRdb kept only the in-frame ones, dropping some. The sample lists about 200,000 clones, 75% to 85% occurring once. The clonotype originates from a middle-aged woman in good health and CMV-seronegative. The sequenced sample was PBMCs.

The CDR3 is CASSGDNYVQYF. The CDR3 DNA reads TGTGCCAGCAGCGGGGACAACTACGTGCAGTACTTC. The V and J genes are TRBV9 and TRBJ2-7; the D gene is possibly TRBD1 (6 bases). CDR3 size: 12 residues. Germline CDR1 is SGDLS and CDR2 is YYNGEE.